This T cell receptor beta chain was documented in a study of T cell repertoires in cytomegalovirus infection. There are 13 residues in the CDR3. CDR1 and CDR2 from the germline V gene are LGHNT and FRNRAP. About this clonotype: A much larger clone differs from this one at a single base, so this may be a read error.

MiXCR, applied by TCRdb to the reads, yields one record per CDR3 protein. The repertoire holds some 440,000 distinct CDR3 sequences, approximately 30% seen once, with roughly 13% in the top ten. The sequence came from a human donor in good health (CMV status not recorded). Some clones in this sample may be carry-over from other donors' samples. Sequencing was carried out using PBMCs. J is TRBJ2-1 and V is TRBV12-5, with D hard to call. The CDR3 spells CASNTTTYNEQLF. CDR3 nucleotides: TGTGCTAGTAATACTACGACCTACAATGAGCAGTTGTTC.